This TCR beta chain was obtained from a study of T-cell reconstitution after alpha-beta-depleted transplantation in children. A library of TCRbeta sequences, prepared with unique molecular identifiers, was generated. TCRdb recomputed calls from the PCR reads with MiXCR, one row per CDR3 protein. The top ten clones hold about a tenth of a sample with around 250,000 distinct CDR3 sequences, 9.9% of them seen once. This clonotype was observed many times. Germline V gene data show CDR1 as LGHNA and CDR2 as YNFKEQ. The CDR3 has 15 amino acids. The junction had 6 bases not matched to a gene; V was cut back by 0 bases and J by 7 bases.

The chain uses TRBV4-2 and TRBJ2-4; 7 bases agree with TRBD2. This sequence was found in a human donor who donated a stem cell graft to a child with SCID. Here the sequenced sample was PBMCs from the stem cell graft donor, taken from the stem cell graft. CDR3 in DNA: TGTGCCAGCAGCCAAGATAGTCTAGCGGCTAACATTCAGTACTTC. This gives the protein CASSQDSLAANIQYF.